The rows below give T cell receptor beta chains drawn from one sample of a study of T cell responses to AZD1222 COVID-19 vaccine. TCRdb's copy holds only in-frame clones and misses some; the assay was immunoSEQ multiplex PCR. The data contain 100,000 to 120,000 clones, about 87% of them singletons. The sequenced sample was peripheral blood, obtained on day 0 of AZD1222 vaccination. The receptors originated from an adult in good health. The CDR3 runs from the conserved cysteine through the conserved F or W. D genes are given only for firm matches. Rows may omit the clone size; those that give it use once, few, many or a size class.

D gene	clone size	V gene	J gene	CDR3 protein	CDR3 DNA
TRBD1	.	TRBV19	TRBJ1-5	CASSIMWETGGLQPQHF	TGTGCCAGTAGTATAATGTGGGAAACAGGGGGACTACAGCCCCAGCATTTT
.	.	TRBV3-1/TRBV3-2	TRBJ2-5	CASSQAGYQETQYF	TGTGCCAGCAGCCAAGCGGGGTACCAAGAGACCCAGTACTTC
.	.	TRBV6-1	TRBJ1-4	CASSDGGLDEKLFF	TGTGCCAGCAGTGATGGGGGATTGGATGAAAAACTGTTTTTT
TRBD1	.	TRBV19	TRBJ1-1	CASSRGDRAPQAFF	TGTGCCAGTAGTAGGGGGGACAGAGCTCCCCAAGCTTTCTTT
.	.	TRBV10-3	TRBJ1-1	CAISEGTEAFF	TGTGCCATCAGTGAGGGTACTGAAGCTTTCTTT
.	.	TRBV6-5	TRBJ2-3	CASSYRVTDTQYF	TGTGCCAGCAGTTACAGGGTGACAGATACGCAGTATTTT
.	.	TRBV30	TRBJ1-2	CAWSVQGVNYGYTF	TGTGCCTGGAGTGTACAGGGCGTGAACTATGGCTACACCTTC
.	.	TRBV5-5	TRBJ1-2	CASSPWMVTYGYTF	TGTGCCAGCAGCCCCTGGATGGTCACCTATGGCTACACCTTC
.	few	TRBV3-1/TRBV3-2	TRBJ2-5	CASSQRDPLRAQYF	TGTGCCAGCAGCCAACGGGACCCACTTAGAGCCCAGTACTTC
.	.	TRBV7-8	TRBJ2-1	CASSLGDRSNEQFF	TGTGCCAGCAGCTTAGGAGACAGGTCAAATGAGCAGTTCTTC
.	.	TRBV5-6	TRBJ2-7	CASSLSSRDYEQYF	TGTGCCAGCAGCTTAAGTAGCAGGGACTACGAGCAGTACTTC
.	.	TRBV18	TRBJ2-5	CASSSLQETQYF	TGTGCCAGCTCATCCCTTCAAGAGACCCAGTACTTC
.	.	TRBV7-9	TRBJ1-2	CASSLGSYGYTF	TGTGCCAGCAGCTTAGGGAGCTATGGCTACACCTTC
.	.	TRBV25-1	TRBJ1-4	CASSGGVGGEKLFF	TGTGCCAGCAGTGGCGGAGTAGGCGGTGAAAAACTGTTTTTT
.	.	TRBV2	TRBJ1-4	CASREDRSNEKLFF	TGTGCCAGCAGGGAAGACAGGAGTAATGAAAAACTGTTTTTT
TRBD1	.	TRBV11-2	TRBJ1-6	CASSLTGRDSPLHF	TGTGCCAGCAGCCTGACAGGGAGGGATTCACCCCTCCACTTT